This T cell receptor beta chain was retrieved from a study of PD-L1 blockade in urothelial cancer. Across the study: Blood samples had a median of roughly 140,000 T cells.

The germline V gene encodes CDR1 SGDLS and CDR2 YYNGEE. V lost 9 bases to trimming and J lost 0 bases, with 12 bases between them. This CDR3 comprises 13 residues. Every PCR received spiked-in synthetic TCR analog templates. Sequenced by immunoSEQ multiplex PCR; TCRdb stores in-frame clones only, minus some. The table has fewer than 50,000 clones, roughly 87% seen once. This clone was observed a handful of times. The receptor's source is a man aged 55-75 years with urothelial cancer. The chain links TRBV9 to TRBJ1-1; D is possibly TRBD1 (5 bases). The material sequenced was PBMCs, taken around atezolizumab (anti-PD-L1) treatment. The CDR3 here is CATSQGLNTEAFF. The CDR3 DNA is TGTGCCACCTCCCAGGGATTGAACACTGAAGCTTTCTTT.